These 21 T cell receptor beta chains were sequenced from one sample in a study of blood T cell repertoires in COVID-19. Clones were read by immunoSEQ multiplex PCR, and TCRdb kept only the in-frame ones, dropping some. This table holds 80,000 to 100,000 clones, about nine tenths found once. What was sequenced was peripheral blood. These receptors came from a human donor with active COVID-19. The donor label of this sample is uncertain.

The chain combines TRBV9 with TRBJ2-3, with 13 bases matching TRBD2. J was trimmed by 0 bases and V by 4 bases; bases with no gene match: 2. Germline assignment: CDR1 SGDLS and CDR2 YYNGEE. This CDR3 has 16 residues. The CDR3 sequence: CASSPGLAGSTDTQYF. The DNA for the CDR3 is TGTGCCAGCAGCCCGGGACTAGCGGGGAGCACAGATACGCAGTATTTT.

J is TRBJ1-5 and V is TRBV2; 12 bases are shared with TRBD1. From germline, CDR1 is SNHLY and CDR2 FYNNEI. The CDR3 runs to 16 residues. V gave up 7 bases and J gave up 2 bases; unmatched junction bases: 6. The CDR3 coding sequence is TGTGCCAGCAAGGGACAGGGGGCGCCGGGCAATCAGCCCCAGCATTTT. Translated: CASKGQGAPGNQPQHF. The variable domain in full, with the rest retrieved from reference TRBV2 and TRBJ1-5, is EPEVTQTPSHQVTQMGQEVILRCVPISNHLYFYWYRQILGQKVEFLVSFYNNEISEKSEIFDDQFSVERPDGSNFTLKIRSTKLEDSAMYFCASKGQGAPGNQPQHFGDGTRLSIL.

This chain connects TRBV6-4 to TRBJ2-3, with 8 bases lining up with TRBD1. CDR1 is MRHNA and CDR2 is SNTAGT in the germline V gene. This CDR3 contains 15 residues. Unmatched junction bases numbered 7, after V lost 6 bases and J lost 2 bases. This CDR3 reads CASSLGQGDTDTQYF. In DNA, the CDR3 is TGTGCCAGCAGCCTAGGACAGGGAGACACAGATACGCAGTATTTT.

CDR3: CASSSRRTGGRETQYF. The CDR3, as DNA: TGTGCCAGCAGCTCCCGACGGACAGGGGGTCGGGAGACCCAGTACTTC. The chain recombines TRBV7-9 with TRBJ2-5; 10 nucleotides agree with TRBD1. This CDR3 contains 16 residues. From germline, CDR1 is SEHNR and CDR2 FQNEAQ (reference sequence). The V segment lost 4 bases and the J segment 5 bases; nucleotides outside the gene matches: 10.

This rearrangement joins TRBV7-2 to TRBJ1-1, with 7 bases fitting TRBD1. CDR1 and CDR2 (germline): SGHTA, FQGNSA. This CDR3 is 14 amino acids long. The V segment lost 2 bases and the J segment 6 bases; nucleotides outside the gene matches: 6. The DNA for the CDR3 is TGTGCCAGCAGCTTACGAGGGGGCCGGTCTGAAGCTTTCTTT. Protein sequence: CASSLRGGRSEAFF.

CDR3 sequence: CASSYSLAGEGEQFF. CDR3 nucleotide sequence: TGTGCCAGCAGTTACAGTCTAGCGGGGGAAGGGGAGCAGTTCTTC. The V call is TRBV6-5, the J call TRBJ2-1, with 10 bases fitting TRBD2. V trimming: 2 bases; J trimming: 10 bases; junction bases outside the gene matches: 8. Germline CDR1 reads MNHEY; CDR2 reads SVGAGI. There are 15 residues in the CDR3.

The chain is built from TRBV6-6 and TRBJ1-1; D perhaps matches TRBD1 (6 bases). CDR1 and CDR2 from the germline V gene are MNHNY and SVGAGI (reference sequence). This CDR3 is 11 amino acids long. Trimming left V 4 bases short and J 12 bases short, with 12 bases between. CDR3 region: CASSSQGISFF. CDR3 nucleotide sequence: TGTGCCAGCAGTTCGCAGGGGATATCTTTCTTT.

The V call is TRBV4-3, the J call TRBJ2-1, with 11 bases that match TRBD2. The CDR3 runs 16 residues. V lost 3 bases and J lost 5; bases outside the gene matches: 6. CDR1 is LGHNA, CDR2 YSLEER, per germline. CDR3 sequence (DNA): TGCGCCAGCAGCCAGAGGGGACTAGCGGCCAACAATGAGCAGTTCTTC. Amino acids: CASSQRGLAANNEQFF.

The CDR3 loop is CASRDRVSGNTIYF. CDR3 coding DNA: TGTGCCAGCCGGGACAGGGTTTCTGGAAACACCATATATTTT. V and J are TRBV2 and TRBJ1-3; 9 nucleotides match TRBD1. The germline gives CDR1 SNHLY, CDR2 FYNNEI. The junction had 3 bases not matched to a gene; V was cut back by 8 bases and J by 1 base. The CDR3 consists of 14 residues.

The chain combines TRBV12-5 with TRBJ2-1, with TRBD2 identical over 8 bases. The CDR3 spans 17 residues. The trim removed 6 bases at V and 8 bases at J, leaving 18 bases unmatched. Germline lookup yields CDR1 LGHNT and CDR2 FRNRAP. The CDR3 protein is CASGLHRSGGQPHEQFF. In nucleotides, the CDR3 is TGTGCTAGTGGCCTCCATAGGAGCGGGGGTCAGCCCCATGAGCAGTTCTTC.

The chain employs TRBV6-6 and TRBJ2-2, with 8 bases that match TRBD1. The CDR3 has 16 amino acids. Unmatched junction bases numbered 4, after V lost 2 bases and J lost 2 bases. Germline CDR1 is MNHNY and CDR2 is SVGAGI (reference sequence). The chain's CDR3 is CASSYGGTGNTGELFF. The CDR3 nucleotides are TGTGCCAGCAGTTACGGAGGGACAGGCAACACCGGGGAGCTGTTTTTT.

The genes are TRBV7-2 and TRBJ2-3; 8 bases match TRBD2. The CDR3 runs 18 residues. The V and J ends lost 1 base and 7 bases, in that order; junction bases with no gene match: 16. Germline V gives CDR1 SGHTA, CDR2 FQGNSA. The CDR3 sequence is CASSLGPDIAGQRNTQYF. CDR3 coding DNA: TGTGCCAGCAGCTTAGGCCCCGACATAGCGGGGCAACGAAATACGCAGTATTTT.

The CDR3 sequence is CASTSPDRELWSDTQYF. CDR3 coding DNA: TGTGCCAGCACCAGCCCCGACAGGGAACTCTGGTCAGATACGCAGTATTTT. This chain uses TRBV28 with TRBJ2-3; 7 bases agree with TRBD1. V trimming: 7 bases; J trimming: 4 bases; junction bases outside the gene matches: 17. The length of the CDR3 is 17 residues. Germline CDR1 is MDHEN and CDR2 is SYDVKM.

The chain has TRBV27 and TRBJ2-1, with TRBD2 matching 10 bases. Germline CDR1 is MNHEY and CDR2 is SMNVEV (reference sequence). The V and J ends lost 6 bases and 5 bases, in that order; junction bases with no gene match: 7. The CDR3 spans 15 residues. CDR3 in DNA: TGTGCCAGCAGAGCGGGGGGGTCTTGGAACAATGAGCAGTTCTTC. This codes for CASRAGGSWNNEQFF.

This clone has a handful of counts. The chain carries TRBV2 and TRBJ2-7; D is undetermined. CDR1 SNHLY and CDR2 FYNNEI come from the germline V gene. This CDR3 spans 15 amino acids. Between the trimmed V and J ends, which lost 0 bases and 3 bases, there was a span of 12 bases. This CDR3 is CASSEAGHVNYEQYF. CDR3 nucleotide sequence: TGTGCCAGCAGTGAAGCTGGGCACGTAAACTACGAGCAGTACTTC. Full variable domain (remainder filled in from reference TRBV2 and TRBJ2-7): EPEVTQTPSHQVTQMGQEVILRCVPISNHLYFYWYRQILGQKVEFLVSFYNNEISEKSEIFDDQFSVERPDGSNFTLKIRSTKLEDSAMYFCASSEAGHVNYEQYFGPGTRLTVT.

The chain carries TRBV5-4 and TRBJ1-2; TRBD1 matches 8 bases. The V gene end was trimmed by 4 bases and the J gene end by 2 bases; junction bases not matched to a gene: 10. The CDR3 sequence is 16 residues long. CDR1 SGHNT and CDR2 YYREEE come from the germline V gene (reference sequence). The CDR3 region has the DNA TGTGCCAGCAGCGGCCAGGACAGGGCAATCAACTATGGCTACACCTTC. Translation: CASSGQDRAINYGYTF.

V gene TRBV5-1 combines with J gene TRBJ1-6; TRBD1 might be the D (6 bases). The CDR3 loop spans 15 amino acids. V lost 0 bases and J lost 9, with 13 bases in between. The germline gives CDR1 SGHRS, CDR2 YFSETQ. CDR3 loop: CASSLDPTGFSPLHF. DNA for the CDR3: TGCGCCAGCAGCTTGGATCCCACAGGGTTTTCACCCCTCCACTTT.

V gene TRBV6-2 or TRBV6-3 combines with J gene TRBJ2-1; TRBD2 aligns across 8 bases. Germline CDR1 MNHEY, CDR2 SVGEGT. Trimming took 5 bases from V and 9 from J; bases not matched to a gene: 3. The CDR3 sequence is 12 residues long. This chain's CDR3 is CASSRGGSEQFF. The CDR3, as DNA: TGTGCCAGCAGTCGCGGGGGGTCTGAGCAGTTCTTC.

This chain links TRBV9 with TRBJ2-7; the match to TRBD1 covers 7 bases. Germline values: CDR1 SGDLS, CDR2 YYNGEE. V dropped 0 bases and J dropped 4; count of bases not matched to a gene: 7. This CDR3 region has 15 residues. The CDR3 nucleotides read TGTGCCAGCAGCGTAGGAGGGGGCAAGGGTTACGAGCAGTACTTC. This codes for CASSVGGGKGYEQYF.

V gene TRBV10-1 combines with J gene TRBJ2-2; a possible D gene is TRBD2 (6 bases). V was pared by 3 bases and J by 2 bases, with 13 bases between. Germline-derived CDR1 and CDR2 are WNHNN and SYGVQD (reference sequence). The CDR3 runs to 16 residues. CDR3 residues: CASSDWRGSNTGELFF. DNA for the CDR3: TGCGCCAGCAGTGACTGGCGGGGTTCAAACACCGGGGAGCTGTTTTTT.

A few counts support this clone. The V gene is TRBV4-3, the J gene TRBJ2-1; 7 bases map to TRBD1. CDR1 and CDR2 from the germline V gene are LGHNA and YSLEER. This CDR3 is 16 amino acids long. V gave up 1 base and J gave up 7 bases; unmatched junction bases: 10. This chain's CDR3 is CASSQVGRTGENEQFF. The CDR3 DNA reads as TGCGCCAGCAGCCAAGTGGGTCGGACAGGCGAAAATGAGCAGTTCTTC.